The sequence of this T cell receptor beta chain was determined in a study of OX40 agonist ivuxolimab in advanced cancers. Study background: At 0.01 to 10 mg/kg, ivuxolimab was administered intravenously to patients every 2 weeks. Partial responses were achieved by three patients: one hepatocellular carcinoma, two cutaneous melanoma.

Study-level points and caveats: Specificity for antigen went undetermined in the expanded peripheral T cells.

The data were produced by immunoSEQ multiplex PCR, yet TCRdb's version contains in-frame clones alone and is incomplete. The profile shows tens of thousands of clones, under 95% of them singletons. Germline V gene sequence: CDR1 KGHSH, CDR2 LQKENI. The CDR3 totals 15 residues. Unmatched junction bases numbered 2, after V lost 3 bases and J lost 3 bases. About this clone: Antigen unknown.

Blood got drawn at baseline, again on cycle 4 day 1, and then on cycle 7 day 1. The clonotype was recovered from an adult with an advanced solid tumor such as melanoma, head and neck, liver or kidney cancer. The genes are TRBV18 and TRBJ2-1, with TRBD1 matching 10 bases. The sample was CD4+ or CD8+ T cells sorted from blood, taken in a trial of the OX40 agonist ivuxolimab. The CDR3 protein is CASSPRTGGYNEQFF. The CDR3 bases are TGTGCCAGCTCACCCCGGACAGGGGGCTACAATGAGCAGTTCTTC.